The rows below give T cell receptor beta chains drawn from one sample of a study of cytomegalovirus exposure and HLA in healthy donors. Produced via immunoSEQ multiplex PCR; TCRdb's table is partial and in-frame only. Here the sample spans 80,000 to 100,000 clones, just under 80% being singletons. The sample consisted of PBMCs. Source of these receptors: a man aged 25 to 40 in good health and CMV-seronegative. The CDR3 runs from the conserved cysteine through the conserved F or W. D genes are given only for firm matches. Clone sizes are given selectively: once, few, many, or a class where the clone is expanded.

once	.	TRBJ2-3	TRBV5-1	TGCGCCAGCAGCTTGATAGGGGGTGGCACAGATACGCAGTATTTT	CASSLIGGGTDTQYF
.	.	TRBJ1-2	TRBV18	TGTGCCAGCTCACCCCAGCGGGGTGGCTATGGCTACACCTTC	CASSPQRGGYGYTF
.	.	TRBJ1-4	TRBV4-3	TGCGCCAGCCAAGCCAACCGGGGAACTAATGAAAAACTGTTTTTT	CASQANRGTNEKLFF
.	.	TRBJ1-6	TRBV6-1	TGTGCCAGCAGTGTCCACACAGAAAATTCACCCCTCCACTTT	CASSVHTENSPLHF
.	TRBD1	TRBJ2-7	TRBV30	TGTGCCTGGAGCCCAGGGGGAAGACCCTACGAGCAGTACTTC	CAWSPGGRPYEQYF
once	.	TRBJ1-2	TRBV6-4	TGTGCCAGCAGTGACGGCCCACCCAACAACTATGGCTACACCTTC	CASSDGPPNNYGYTF
.	TRBD1	TRBJ2-1	TRBV14	TGTGCCAGCAGCCAAAGGACAGGGTTTCCCTACAATGAGCAGTTCTTC	CASSQRTGFPYNEQFF
.	TRBD1	TRBJ2-7	TRBV27	TGTGCCAGCAAAAGACAGGGCCCCTACGAGCAGTACTTC	CASKRQGPYEQYF
.	.	TRBJ1-2	TRBV30	TGTGCCTGGAGTGGGCAGGGGCACTATGGCTACACCTTC	CAWSGQGHYGYTF
once	TRBD2	TRBJ2-7	TRBV27	TGTGCCAGCAGTGAACTAGCGGGACCTCCTAGAGAGCAGTACTTC	CASSELAGPPREQYF
once	TRBD1	TRBJ1-2	TRBV25-1	TGTGCCAGCAGTGAGCCGGGACAGGGGGCGCGTGGCTACACCTTC	CASSEPGQGARGYTF
.	.	TRBJ2-1	TRBV15	TGTGCCACCAGCAGAGTTAACAATGAGCAGTTCTTC	CATSRVNNEQFF
.	TRBD1	TRBJ1-5	TRBV19	TGTGCCAGTAGTGAGTCGCAGGGGGTAGGTCAGCCCCAGCATTTT	CASSESQGVGQPQHF
.	TRBD2	TRBJ2-3	TRBV15	TGTGCCACCAGCACAGGGACTAGCCCATCCCGCACAGATACGCAGTATTTT	CATSTGTSPSRTDTQYF
.	TRBD1	TRBJ1-5	TRBV6-5	TGTGCCACCCGAAGGACAGGGGGTCAGCCCCAGCATTTT	CATRRTGGQPQHF
.	TRBD1	TRBJ1-1	TRBV9	TGTGCCAGCAGCGGTCAGGGACAGGGCGGAACTGAAGCTTTCTTT	CASSGQGQGGTEAFF
.	.	TRBJ2-5	TRBV6-1	TGTGCCTTGACAAGCGGAACCTGGGCCCAGTACTTC	CALTSGTWAQYF
.	TRBD1	TRBJ1-5	TRBV28	TGTGCCAGCAGTTTTAAGGACAGGTATAATCAGCCCCAGCATTTT	CASSFKDRYNQPQHF
once	.	TRBJ2-1	TRBV5-1	TGCGCCAGCAGCCCTAGCGCCAATGAGCAGTTCTTC	CASSPSANEQFF
.	TRBD1	TRBJ2-3	TRBV5-1	TGCGCCAGCAGCCCAAACCGACAGGGGAGCACAGATACGCAGTATTTT	CASSPNRQGSTDTQYF
.	.	TRBJ2-6	TRBV28	TGTGCCAGCGGGTCCCTCCAGGGGACCGGGGCCAACGTCCTGACTTTC	CASGSLQGTGANVLTF
.	.	TRBJ1-3	TRBV5-1	TGCGCCAGCAGCTTGGGCGTTTCTGGAAACACCATATATTTT	CASSLGVSGNTIYF
.	TRBD1	TRBJ2-3	TRBV10-3	TGTGCCATCAGTGTTTATATAGGGGGCAGCACAGATACGCAGTATTTT	CAISVYIGGSTDTQYF
once	.	TRBJ1-1	TRBV4-1	TGCGCCAGCAGCCCCACCGTGACAGTTCTTTCTGAAGCTTTCTTT	CASSPTVTVLSEAFF
.	.	TRBJ2-3	TRBV5-4	TGTGCCAGCAGTCAGGGGCCGGGGCCTAGCACAGATACGCAGTATTTT	CASSQGPGPSTDTQYF
.	TRBD2	TRBJ2-7	TRBV4-2	TGTGCCAGCAGCCAAGAAAGCGGGAGCTCCTACGAGCAGTACTTC	CASSQESGSSYEQYF
.	.	TRBJ2-7	TRBV7-9	TGTGCCAGCAGCGAAACTAGACACTACGAGCAGTACTTC	CASSETRHYEQYF
.	.	TRBJ2-5	TRBV7-9	TGTGCCAGCAGTCCGTACCAAGAGACCCAGTACTTC	CASSPYQETQYF
.	TRBD1	TRBJ1-1	TRBV30	TGTGCCTGGAGTGTGGAGGGGGCTACTGAAGCTTTCTTT	CAWSVEGATEAFF
.	TRBD2	TRBJ2-5	TRBV27	TGTGCCAGCAGTAATCGGACTAGCGGGGGGGCCGGGGAGACCCAGTACTTC	CASSNRTSGGAGETQYF
.	TRBD2	TRBJ2-5	TRBV9	TGTGCCAGCAGCGTAGGCGGGGGGGCCGGAGAGACCCAGTACTTC	CASSVGGGAGETQYF
.	.	TRBJ1-5	TRBV7-2	TGTGCCAGCAGCTTAGAATATAGCCAGCCCCAGCATTTT	CASSLEYSQPQHF
few	TRBD2	TRBJ2-3	TRBV7-2	TGTGCCAGCAGCGTTGGGGGAGCGGGGGAAGATACGCAGTATTTT	CASSVGGAGEDTQYF
.	.	TRBJ2-7	TRBV4-1	TGCGCCAGCAGCCAAGATGCCGGGACAAACAACGAGCAGTACTTC	CASSQDAGTNNEQYF
once	.	TRBJ2-1	TRBV9	TGTGCCAGCAGCGTAGGATCCGGGGGATCCAATGAGCAGTTCTTC	CASSVGSGGSNEQFF
few	TRBD2	TRBJ2-7	TRBV5-1	TGCGCCAGCAGTCTTCACCGCTCTAGCGGGAGGGTCGAGCAGTACTTC	CASSLHRSSGRVEQYF
.	.	TRBJ1-1	TRBV28	TGTGCCAGCTACTCCGACAGGCTGAACACTGAAGCTTTCTTT	CASYSDRLNTEAFF
.	TRBD1	TRBJ1-5	TRBV10-3	TGTGCCATCACCGACAGGGAAGGTGATCAGCCCCAGCATTTT	CAITDREGDQPQHF
.	.	TRBJ1-3	TRBV6-4	TGTGCCAGCGGGAGACAGGTTCAAGGAAACACCATATATTTT	CASGRQVQGNTIYF
.	TRBD1	TRBJ2-1	TRBV2	TGTGCCAGCAGTGTGGGGCGACAGGGGGCCGAAGGTGAGCAGTTCTTC	CASSVGRQGAEGEQFF
.	.	TRBJ2-2	TRBV18	TGTGCCAGCTCACCCAGAGGAGGGACCGGGGAGCTGTTTTTT	CASSPRGGTGELFF
.	.	TRBJ2-5	TRBV4-2	TGTGCCAGCAGCCAAGGAATAGCGGAACAAGAGACCCAGTACTTC	CASSQGIAEQETQYF
.	.	TRBJ1-6	TRBV9	TGTGCCAGCAGCGGTGGGGGGAATTCACCCCTCCACTTT	CASSGGGNSPLHF
.	TRBD1	TRBJ2-7	TRBV6-5	TGTGCCAGCAGTTACGGATGGACAGGGGAAAACGAGCAGTACTTC	CASSYGWTGENEQYF
.	.	TRBJ1-2	TRBV11-2	TGTGCCAGCAGCTTAAACCTGCAGGGGCCGAACTATGGCTACACCTTC	CASSLNLQGPNYGYTF